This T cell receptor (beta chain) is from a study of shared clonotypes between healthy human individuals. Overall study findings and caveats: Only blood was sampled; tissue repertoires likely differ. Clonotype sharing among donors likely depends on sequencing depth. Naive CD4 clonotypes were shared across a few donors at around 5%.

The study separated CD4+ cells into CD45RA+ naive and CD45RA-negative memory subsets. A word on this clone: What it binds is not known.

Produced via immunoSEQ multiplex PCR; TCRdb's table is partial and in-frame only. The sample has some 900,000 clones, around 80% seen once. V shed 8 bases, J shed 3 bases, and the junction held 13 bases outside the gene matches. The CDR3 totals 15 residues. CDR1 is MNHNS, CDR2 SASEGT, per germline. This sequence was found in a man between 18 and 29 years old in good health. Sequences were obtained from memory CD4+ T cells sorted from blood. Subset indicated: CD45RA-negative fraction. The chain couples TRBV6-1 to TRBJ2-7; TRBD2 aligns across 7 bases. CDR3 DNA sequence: TGTGCCAGCGCGCCGCAGGAGGGCGGGAGCTACGAGCAGTACTTC. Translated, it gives CASAPQEGGSYEQYF.